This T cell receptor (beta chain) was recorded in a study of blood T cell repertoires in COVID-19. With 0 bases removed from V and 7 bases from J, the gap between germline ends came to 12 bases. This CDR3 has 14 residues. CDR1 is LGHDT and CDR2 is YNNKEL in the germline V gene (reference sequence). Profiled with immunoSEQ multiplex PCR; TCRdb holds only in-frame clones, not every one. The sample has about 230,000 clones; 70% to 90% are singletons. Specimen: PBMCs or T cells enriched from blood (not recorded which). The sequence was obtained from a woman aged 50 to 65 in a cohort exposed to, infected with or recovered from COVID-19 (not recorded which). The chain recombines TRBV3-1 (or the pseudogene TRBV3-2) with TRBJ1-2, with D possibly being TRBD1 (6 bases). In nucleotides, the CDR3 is TGTGCCAGCAGCCAAGATGGGGCAGGGGCTGGCTACACCTTC. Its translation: CASSQDGAGAGYTF.